The 31 T cell receptor beta chains in this list originate from one sample, sequenced in a study of cytomegalovirus exposure and HLA in healthy donors. The PCR had 60 Vbeta and 13 Jbeta primers. Only in-frame clones appear in the TCRdb table, and some are missing; sequencing was by immunoSEQ multiplex PCR. The table shows some 79,000 clones, with less than 80% occurring only once. The source material was PBMCs. Source of these receptors: a woman aged 40 to 50 in good health and CMV-seropositive.

The J gene is TRBJ2-2, the V gene TRBV7-9; 7 nucleotides align to TRBD2. V shed 11 bases and J 5 bases; nucleotides not matched to a gene: 11. From germline, CDR1 is SEHNR and CDR2 FQNEAQ (reference sequence). The CDR3 loop spans 14 amino acids. CDR3 DNA: TGTGCCCCAGGTCGGCTAGCGGTTACCGGGGAGCTGTTTTTT. Its translation is CAPGRLAVTGELFF.

V usage is TRBV28 and J usage is TRBJ2-2; D possibly corresponds to TRBD2 (5 bases). Looked up from germline, CDR1 is MDHEN and CDR2 is SYDVKM. The length of the CDR3 is 14 residues. With 10 bases removed from V and 0 bases from J, the gap between germline ends came to 12 bases. DNA of the CDR3: TGTGCCACCGTCAGCGGTTCGAACACCGGGGAGCTGTTTTTT. Its protein product is CATVSGSNTGELFF.

This clone has only one observation. The V and J genes are TRBV5-5 and TRBJ2-5; TRBD1 matches at 7 bases. The CDR3 is 14 amino acids. CDR1 SGHKS and CDR2 YYEKEE come from the germline V gene (reference sequence). V was pared by 4 bases and J by 2 bases, with 5 bases of the junction left unmatched. CDR3 protein: CASSQGVTQETQYF. In DNA, the CDR3 is TGTGCCAGCAGCCAGGGGGTTACACAAGAGACCCAGTACTTC.

This sequence joins TRBV6-1 and TRBJ2-3, with D hard to call. Per germline, CDR1 MNHNS and CDR2 SASEGT. The CDR3 spans 16 residues. The germline V and J ends were trimmed by 1 base and 0 bases, with 11 bases remaining between them. CDR3 amino acids: CASSEGVSSSTDTQYF. The CDR3 region has the DNA TGTGCCAGCAGTGAAGGTGTGTCTTCTAGCACAGATACGCAGTATTTT.

The chain has TRBV6-6 and TRBJ1-5, with 8 bases aligning to TRBD1. Germline V gene lookup returns CDR1 MNHNY and CDR2 SVGAGI (reference sequence). This CDR3 spans 16 amino acids. The V gene end was trimmed by 5 bases and the J gene end by 1 base; junction bases not matched to a gene: 7. Written as DNA, the CDR3 is TGTGCCAGCAGTACCCAGGGGGCAAAAAGCAATCAGCCCCAGCATTTT. It translates to CASSTQGAKSNQPQHF.

The count of this clone is one. This rearrangement joins TRBV30 to TRBJ2-4, with D perhaps matching TRBD1 (6 bases). V shed 2 bases and J shed 0 bases, with 17 bases lying between them. Looked up from germline, CDR1 is GTSNPN and CDR2 is SVGIG (reference sequence). CDR3 length: 17 amino acids. The CDR3 coding sequence is TGTGCCTGGAGTACTACCCGACAGGAGCTAGCCAAAAACATTCAGTACTTC. Its translation: CAWSTTRQELAKNIQYF. The variable domain in full, completed from reference TRBV30 and TRBJ2-4, reads SQTIHQWPATLVQPVGSPLSLECTVEGTSNPNLYWYRQAAGRGLQLLFYSVGIGQISSEVPQNLSASRPQDRQFILSSKKLLLSDSGFYLCAWSTTRQELAKNIQYFGAGTRLSVL.

This CDR3 is CASSQRDSVSYEQYF. In nucleotides, the CDR3 is TGCGCCAGCAGCCAACGGGACAGCGTTTCCTACGAGCAGTACTTC. The chain is built from TRBV4-3 and TRBJ2-7, with TRBD1 matching over 7 bases. The CDR3 sequence is 15 residues long. CDR1 and CDR2 from the germline V gene are LGHNA and YSLEER. V was pared by 2 bases and J by 1 base, with 5 bases of the junction left unmatched.

The V gene is TRBV9, the J gene TRBJ2-7, with D perhaps TRBD1 (6 bases). The V end lost 4 bases, the J end lost 7 bases, and 18 bases lay between the germline ends. The CDR3 is made up of 14 amino acids. CDR1 is SGDLS and CDR2 is YYNGEE in the germline V gene. CDR3 residues: CASSSQGAQGEQYF. For the CDR3, the DNA is TGTGCCAGCAGCTCACAGGGAGCCCAGGGGGAGCAGTACTTC.

The chain uses TRBV7-9 and TRBJ2-5, with 10 positions matching TRBD2. The CDR3 consists of 15 residues. The J segment lost 4 bases and the V segment lost 6 bases, leaving 8 bases of the junction unmatched. Germline CDR1 reads SEHNR; CDR2 reads FQNEAQ (reference sequence). CDR3 residues: CASRPTSGTGETQYF. CDR3 bases: TGTGCCAGCAGGCCCACTAGCGGGACTGGAGAGACCCAGTACTTC.

This clone was recorded a few times. The chain recombines TRBV7-8 with TRBJ2-7; D not resolved. V was clipped by 5 bases and J by 0 bases, with 5 bases between them. Germline assignment: CDR1 SGHVS and CDR2 FQNEAQ. CDR3 size: 12 residues. The chain's CDR3 is CASSPNSYEQYF. The CDR3 DNA follows: TGTGCCAGCAGCCCCAACTCCTACGAGCAGTACTTC.

Written as DNA, the CDR3 is TGTGCCAGCAGCGTAGGGGCGACGAACACTGAAGCTTTCTTT. Its protein is CASSVGATNTEAFF. The V and J genes are TRBV7-2 and TRBJ1-1; D is possibly TRBD1 (5 bases). Germline V gene lookup returns CDR1 SGHTA and CDR2 FQGNSA. CDR3 length equals 14 residues. V was clipped by 5 bases and J by 1 base, with 11 bases between them.

The rearrangement links TRBV28 to TRBJ1-3; D not resolved. The CDR3 is 19 amino acids. The V gene's germline CDR1 is MDHEN and CDR2 SYDVKM. V lost 1 base to trimming and J lost 0 bases, with 19 bases between them. This CDR3 reads CASSLSRRGGVRSGNTIYF. CDR3 coding DNA: TGTGCCAGCAGTTTATCGAGGCGGGGTGGGGTGCGCTCTGGAAACACCATATATTTT. The whole variable domain, filled in from reference TRBV28 and TRBJ1-3, reads DVKVTQSSRYLVKRTGEKVFLECVQDMDHENMFWYRQDPGLGLRLIYFSYDVKMKEKGDIPEGYSVSREKKERFSLILESASTNQTSMYLCASSLSRRGGVRSGNTIYFGEGSWLTVV.

The rearrangement joins TRBV25-1 to TRBJ1-1; D gene uncertain. Deletions cut 1 base from V and 6 bases from J, with 12 bases between. The CDR3 extends over 14 amino acids. CDR1 and CDR2 (germline): MGHDK, SYGVNS. The chain's CDR3 is CASSESSTVAEAFF. The DNA for the CDR3 is TGTGCCAGCAGTGAATCTTCCACGGTAGCTGAAGCTTTCTTT.

The chain is built from TRBV7-2 and TRBJ1-2; 12 bases agree with TRBD1. CDR3 length: 15 amino acids. Germline CDR1 and CDR2: SGHTA and FQGNSA. Trimming at V came to 6 bases and at J to 4 bases, leaving 6 bases not matched to a gene. The CDR3 DNA is TGTGCCAGCAGGCAAACGGGACAGGGGGCCTATGGCTACACCTTC. This translates into CASRQTGQGAYGYTF. Supplemented by reference TRBV7-2 and TRBJ1-2, the full variable domain reads GAGVSQSPSNKVTEKGKDVELRCDPISGHTALYWYRQSLGQGLEFLIYFQGNSAPDKSGLPSDRFSAERTGGSVSTLTIQRTQQEDSAVYLCASRQTGQGAYGYTFGSGTRLTVV.

This chain links TRBV28 with TRBJ1-1; no clear D. Trimming shortened V by 7 bases and J by 0 bases, and 6 bases separated the two germline ends. The CDR3 runs to 12 residues. From germline, CDR1 is MDHEN and CDR2 SYDVKM. This chain's CDR3 is CASTEMNTEAFF. Here the CDR3 DNA reads TGTGCCAGCACGGAGATGAACACTGAAGCTTTCTTT.

This clone has only a few counts. The germline gene is not matched at one end of the junction; a read error may be the cause. The V and J genes are TRBV27 and TRBJ2-1, with TRBD1 matching over 9 bases. Germline V gene lookup returns CDR1 MNHEY and CDR2 SMNVEV (reference sequence). The CDR3 totals 16 residues. CDR3 in amino acids: CASRLWGTGPNNEQFF. The DNA for the CDR3 is TGTGCCAGCAGGTTATGGGGGACAGGGCCTAACAATGAGCAGTTCTTC.

The chain combines TRBV13 with TRBJ1-6, with 7 positions matching TRBD1. This CDR3 comprises 14 residues. V shed 5 bases, J shed 9 bases, and the junction held 7 bases outside the gene matches. From germline, CDR1 is PRHDT and CDR2 FYEKMQ (reference sequence). The CDR3 DNA sequence: TGTGCCAGCAGCCGACAGGGTTGGGCTTCACCCCTCCACTTT. It codes for CASSRQGWASPLHF.

Only one count was recorded for this clone. The V gene is TRBV5-1, the J gene TRBJ2-2; the match to TRBD1 covers 8 bases. The CDR3 sequence is 16 residues long. The J segment lost 3 bases and the V segment lost 3 bases, leaving 7 bases of the junction unmatched. CDR1 and CDR2 from the germline V gene are SGHRS and YFSETQ. This chain's CDR3 is CASSSRTGRDTGELFF. The CDR3, as DNA: TGCGCCAGCAGCTCGAGGACAGGGCGGGACACCGGGGAGCTGTTTTTT.

There are a few counts of this clone. The V gene is TRBV5-4, the J gene TRBJ2-5, with 9 bases aligning to TRBD1. The J call may be mistaken, given a closer DNA end match to TRBJ2-7. The CDR3 sequence is 15 residues long. Germline CDR1 SGHNT, CDR2 YYREEE (reference sequence). DNA for the CDR3: TGTGCCAGCAGCCCCGCCGGGACAGGGCGCTACGAGCAGTACTTC. Protein: CASSPAGTGRYEQYF.

This clone showed up just a few times. The chain links TRBV5-1 to TRBJ2-7; D is perhaps TRBD2 (5 bases). The V gene lost 0 bases and the J gene lost 6 bases, with 10 bases spanning the gap. This CDR3 has 13 amino acids. Per the germline V gene, CDR1 is SGHRS and CDR2 is YFSETQ. CDR3 nucleotides: TGCGCCAGCAGCTTGGAGGAGGTTAGCGAGCAGTACTTC. Translated: CASSLEEVSEQYF.

This clone was detected only once. This chain links TRBV5-1 with TRBJ2-7, with 11 bases that match TRBD2. Germline CDR1 is SGHRS and CDR2 is YFSETQ. V lost 3 bases to trimming and J lost 2 bases; unmatched junction nucleotides: 10. The length of the CDR3 is 17 residues. The CDR3 nucleotides are TGCGCCAGCAGCTCCACCCCCACTAGCGGGAGTCCCTACGAGCAGTACTTC. As protein: CASSSTPTSGSPYEQYF.

The V and J genes are TRBV7-8 and TRBJ2-5; TRBD2 matches at 7 bases. Looked up from germline, CDR1 is SGHVS and CDR2 is FQNEAQ. After removal of 5 bases from V and 3 bases from J, the junction contained 12 bases not matched to a gene. This CDR3 region has 16 residues. CDR3 sequence reads: CASSLSSGGREETQYF. The CDR3 bases are TGTGCCAGCAGCCTCTCTTCGGGGGGTCGGGAAGAGACCCAGTACTTC.

The V gene is TRBV29-1, the J gene TRBJ2-7, with 8 bases identical to TRBD1. CDR3 size: 12 residues. From germline, CDR1 is SQVTM and CDR2 ANQGSEA. The V segment lost 4 bases and the J segment 6 bases; nucleotides outside the gene matches: 5. The DNA of the CDR3 is TGCAGCGTTGGGGGACAGGCCCTCGAGCAGTACTTC. It specifies CSVGGQALEQYF.

The gene calls are TRBV19 and TRBJ1-2; 8 bases line up with TRBD1. Germline trimming cut 8 bases from V and 2 bases from J; bases unmatched to any gene: 7. This CDR3 has 14 amino acids. The germline CDR1 and CDR2 sequences are LNHDA and SQIVND (reference sequence). CDR3 nucleotides: TGTGCCAGTGGACAGGGTATTTGGAACTATGGCTACACCTTC. As protein: CASGQGIWNYGYTF. Combining the CDR3 with reference TRBV19 and TRBJ1-2 gives the whole variable domain DGGITQSPKYLFRKEGQNVTLSCEQNLNHDAMYWYRQDPGQGLRLIYYSQIVNDFQKGDIAEGYSVSREKKESFPLTVTSAQKNPTAFYLCASGQGIWNYGYTFGSGTRLTVV.

V usage is TRBV5-1 and J usage is TRBJ1-1; D is unresolved. This CDR3 contains 14 residues. Germline V gene sequence: CDR1 SGHRS, CDR2 YFSETQ. V was trimmed by 1 base and J by 1 base, leaving 8 bases between them. The CDR3 coding sequence is TGCGCCAGCAGCTTGTATTGGCAGAACACTGAAGCTTTCTTT. Translating it yields CASSLYWQNTEAFF.

V usage is TRBV5-1 and J usage is TRBJ1-5; 7 positions agree with TRBD1. CDR3 length: 15 residues. The germline V gene has CDR1 SGHRS and CDR2 YFSETQ. Losses at the gene ends were 0 bases for V and 5 bases for J; bases not matched to a gene: 5. In nucleotides, the CDR3 is TGCGCCAGCAGCTTGGCTGGGACAGCCCATCAGCCCCAGCATTTT. Its protein is CASSLAGTAHQPQHF.

The gene calls are TRBV7-2 and TRBJ2-5; D remains unclear. Trimming pared 1 base from V and 5 bases from J, leaving 8 bases between. The CDR3 is made up of 13 amino acids. Germline CDR1 SGHTA, CDR2 FQGNSA. In DNA form, the CDR3 reads TGTGCCAGCAGCTTAGAGTACGGGGAGACCCAGTACTTC. This gives the protein CASSLEYGETQYF. The whole variable domain, filled in from reference TRBV7-2 and TRBJ2-5, reads GAGVSQSPSNKVTEKGKDVELRCDPISGHTALYWYRQSLGQGLEFLIYFQGNSAPDKSGLPSDRFSAERTGGSVSTLTIQRTQQEDSAVYLCASSLEYGETQYFGPGTRLLVL.

This clone has a handful of counts. The J gene is TRBJ1-1, the V gene TRBV2; weak D call: TRBD1 (6 bases). Per the germline V gene, CDR1 is SNHLY and CDR2 is FYNNEI. V lost 5 bases and J 6 bases, leaving 16 bases between the germline ends. The CDR3 runs to 14 residues. CDR3 loop: CASSPGTTYAEAFF. The CDR3, as DNA: TGTGCCAGCAGTCCCGGGACAACCTACGCTGAAGCTTTCTTT.

The chain is built from TRBV9 and TRBJ2-2; TRBD2 might be the D (6 bases). Trimming left V 0 bases short and J 0 bases short, with 12 bases between. The germline V gene encodes CDR1 SGDLS and CDR2 YYNGEE. The CDR3 spans 17 residues. For the CDR3, the DNA is TGTGCCAGCAGCGTAGAGTTCTGGGACTCGAACACCGGGGAGCTGTTTTTT. Translating it yields CASSVEFWDSNTGELFF.

This clone turned up a few times. The rearrangement joins TRBV28 to TRBJ2-3; the match to TRBD2 covers 9 bases. The V gene end was trimmed by 5 bases and the J gene end by 12 bases; junction bases not matched to a gene: 9. CDR3 length: 13 amino acids. The V gene's germline CDR1 is MDHEN and CDR2 SYDVKM. The CDR3 is CASSPTRLAVQYF. In nucleotides, the CDR3 is TGTGCCAGCAGTCCAACGCGACTAGCGGTACAGTATTTT. Variable domain in full (rest from reference TRBV28 and TRBJ2-3): DVKVTQSSRYLVKRTGEKVFLECVQDMDHENMFWYRQDPGLGLRLIYFSYDVKMKEKGDIPEGYSVSREKKERFSLILESASTNQTSMYLCASSPTRLAVQYFGPGTRLTVL.

CDR3 amino acids: CASSSQLEVGYEQYF. In DNA form, the CDR3 reads TGTGCCAGCAGCTCGCAATTAGAGGTGGGCTACGAGCAGTACTTC. The genes are TRBV7-6 and TRBJ2-7; D not certain. The CDR3 is made up of 15 amino acids. Germline values: CDR1 SGHVS, CDR2 FNYEAQ. Trimming stripped 4 bases from V and 3 bases from J, with 16 bases between.